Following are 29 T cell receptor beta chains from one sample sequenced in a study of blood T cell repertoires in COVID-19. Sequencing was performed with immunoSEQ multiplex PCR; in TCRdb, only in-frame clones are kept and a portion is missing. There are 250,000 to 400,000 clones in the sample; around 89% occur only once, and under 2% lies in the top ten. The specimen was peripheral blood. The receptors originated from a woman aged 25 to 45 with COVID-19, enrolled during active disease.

The CDR3 DNA sequence: TGTGCCAGCAGCCCCAAGACTAGCGGGGGGGACAATAATGAGCAGTTCTTC. Translating it yields CASSPKTSGGDNNEQFF. The chain is built from TRBV7-6 and TRBJ2-1, with 14 bases matching TRBD2. The CDR3 covers 17 residues. Germline V lookup: CDR1 SGHVS, CDR2 FNYEAQ. The junction had 10 bases not matched to a gene; V was cut back by 5 bases and J by 7 bases. The variable domain in full, with the rest retrieved from reference TRBV7-6 and TRBJ2-1, is GAGVSQSPRYKVTKRGQDVALRCDPISGHVSLYWYRQALGQGPEFLTYFNYEAQQDKSGLPNDRFSAERPEGSISTLTIQRTEQRDSAMYRCASSPKTSGGDNNEQFFGPGTRLTVL.

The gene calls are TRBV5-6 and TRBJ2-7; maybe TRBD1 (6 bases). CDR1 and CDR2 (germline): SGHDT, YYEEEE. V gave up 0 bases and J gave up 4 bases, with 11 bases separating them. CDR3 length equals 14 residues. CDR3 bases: TGTGCCAGCAGCTTGGCTCGAGACAGGTACGAGCAGTACTTC. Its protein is CASSLARDRYEQYF.

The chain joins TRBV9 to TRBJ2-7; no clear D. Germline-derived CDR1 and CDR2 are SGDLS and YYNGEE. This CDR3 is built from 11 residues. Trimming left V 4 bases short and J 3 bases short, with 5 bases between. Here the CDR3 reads CASSPCYEQYV. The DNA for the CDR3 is TGTGCCAGCAGCCCGTGCTACGAGCAGTACGTC.

The CDR3 DNA follows: TGTGCCAGCAGCTTGCCGGGACAGATCGACACTGAAGCTTTCTTT. Protein: CASSLPGQIDTEAFF. V is TRBV11-3 and J is TRBJ1-1; 7 nucleotides align to TRBD1. Losses at the gene ends were 3 bases for V and 3 bases for J; bases not matched to a gene: 7. The CDR3 totals 15 residues. Germline values: CDR1 SGHNT, CDR2 YENEEA.

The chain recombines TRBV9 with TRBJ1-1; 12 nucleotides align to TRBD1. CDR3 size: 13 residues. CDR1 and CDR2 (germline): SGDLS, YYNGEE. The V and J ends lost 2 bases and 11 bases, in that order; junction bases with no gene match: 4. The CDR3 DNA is TGTGCCAGCAGCGTTGGGACAGGGGGCAGTGCTTTCTTT. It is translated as CASSVGTGGSAFF.

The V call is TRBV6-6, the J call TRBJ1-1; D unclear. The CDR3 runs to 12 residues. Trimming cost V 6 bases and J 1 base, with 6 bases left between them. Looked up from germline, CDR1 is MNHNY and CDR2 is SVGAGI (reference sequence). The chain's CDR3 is CASSLKNTEAFF. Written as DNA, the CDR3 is TGTGCCAGCAGCCTTAAGAACACTGAAGCTTTCTTT.

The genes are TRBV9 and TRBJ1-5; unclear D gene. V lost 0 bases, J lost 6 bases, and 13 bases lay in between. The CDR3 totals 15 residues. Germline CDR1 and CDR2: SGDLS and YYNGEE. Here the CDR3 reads CASSVDGGRGQPQHF. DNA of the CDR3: TGTGCCAGCAGCGTAGATGGAGGGAGAGGTCAGCCCCAGCATTTT.

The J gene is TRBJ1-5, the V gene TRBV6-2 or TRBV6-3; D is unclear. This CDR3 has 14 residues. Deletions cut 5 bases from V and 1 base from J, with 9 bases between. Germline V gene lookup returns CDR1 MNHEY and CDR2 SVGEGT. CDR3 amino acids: CASSPLRSNQPQHF. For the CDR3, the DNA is TGTGCCAGCAGTCCACTGAGGAGCAATCAGCCCCAGCATTTT.

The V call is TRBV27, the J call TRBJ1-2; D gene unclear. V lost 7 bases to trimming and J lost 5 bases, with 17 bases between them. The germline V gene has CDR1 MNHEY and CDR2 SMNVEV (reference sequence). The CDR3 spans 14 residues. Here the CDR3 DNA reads TGTGCCAGCACCAACTCCACGGGTTGGTATGGCTACACCTTC. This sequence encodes CASTNSTGWYGYTF.

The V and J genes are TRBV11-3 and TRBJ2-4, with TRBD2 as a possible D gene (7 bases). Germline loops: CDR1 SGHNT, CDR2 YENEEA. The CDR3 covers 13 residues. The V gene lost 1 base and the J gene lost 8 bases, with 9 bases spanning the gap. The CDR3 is CASSLGEGDIQYF. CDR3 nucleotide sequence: TGTGCCAGCAGCTTAGGGGAGGGGGACATTCAGTACTTC.

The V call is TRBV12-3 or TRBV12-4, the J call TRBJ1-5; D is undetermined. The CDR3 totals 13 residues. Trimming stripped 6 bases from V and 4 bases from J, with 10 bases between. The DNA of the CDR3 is TGTGCCAGCAGCCCAACCAGAAATCAGCCCCAGCATTTT. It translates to CASSPTRNQPQHF.

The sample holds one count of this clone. The CDR3 DNA follows: TGTGCCAGTAGTATGGCCACAGGAGGGGCCAATCAGCCCCAGCATTTT. Encoded protein: CASSMATGGANQPQHF. The chain employs TRBV19 and TRBJ1-5; tentative D call: TRBD1 (5 bases). Trimming removed 3 bases from V and 3 bases from J, with 15 bases in between. The CDR3 has 16 residues. In germline, CDR1 is LNHDA, CDR2 SQIVND (reference sequence).

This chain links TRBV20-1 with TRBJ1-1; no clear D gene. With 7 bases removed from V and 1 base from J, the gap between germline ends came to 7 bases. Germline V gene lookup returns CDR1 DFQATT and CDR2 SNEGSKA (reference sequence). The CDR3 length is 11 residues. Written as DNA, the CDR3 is TGCAGTGTTTCGGGGAACACTGAAGCTTTCTTT. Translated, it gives CSVSGNTEAFF.

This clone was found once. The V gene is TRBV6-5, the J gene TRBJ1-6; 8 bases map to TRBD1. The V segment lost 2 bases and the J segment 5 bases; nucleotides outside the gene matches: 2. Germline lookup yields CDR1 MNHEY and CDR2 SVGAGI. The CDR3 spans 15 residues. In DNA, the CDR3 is TGTGCCAGCAGTTACGGCAGGGGGCATAATTCACCCCTCCACTTT. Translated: CASSYGRGHNSPLHF.

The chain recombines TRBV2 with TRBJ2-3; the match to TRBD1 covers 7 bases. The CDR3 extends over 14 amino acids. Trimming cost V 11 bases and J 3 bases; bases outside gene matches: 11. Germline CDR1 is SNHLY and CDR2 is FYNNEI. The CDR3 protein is CASYRGLRTDTQYF. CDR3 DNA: TGTGCCTCATACAGGGGATTAAGGACAGATACGCAGTATTTT.

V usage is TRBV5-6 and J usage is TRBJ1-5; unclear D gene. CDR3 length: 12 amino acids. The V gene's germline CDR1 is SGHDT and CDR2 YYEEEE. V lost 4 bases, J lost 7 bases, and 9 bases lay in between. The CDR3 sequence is CASSRVNQPQHF. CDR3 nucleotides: TGTGCCAGCAGCCGCGTTAACCAGCCCCAGCATTTT.

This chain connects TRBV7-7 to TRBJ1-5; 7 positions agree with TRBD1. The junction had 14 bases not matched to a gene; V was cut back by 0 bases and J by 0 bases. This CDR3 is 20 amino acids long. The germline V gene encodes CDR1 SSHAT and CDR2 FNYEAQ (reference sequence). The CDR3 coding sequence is TGTGCCAGCAGCTTAGCCCAGGGACAGTCGGGAGCGATTAGCAATCAGCCCCAGCATTTT. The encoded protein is CASSLAQGQSGAISNQPQHF.

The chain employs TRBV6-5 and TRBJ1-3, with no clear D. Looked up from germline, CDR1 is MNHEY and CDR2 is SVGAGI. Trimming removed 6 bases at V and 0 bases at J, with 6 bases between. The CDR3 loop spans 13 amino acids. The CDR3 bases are TGTGCCAGCAGCGAGAGCTCTGGAAACACCATATATTTT. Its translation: CASSESSGNTIYF.

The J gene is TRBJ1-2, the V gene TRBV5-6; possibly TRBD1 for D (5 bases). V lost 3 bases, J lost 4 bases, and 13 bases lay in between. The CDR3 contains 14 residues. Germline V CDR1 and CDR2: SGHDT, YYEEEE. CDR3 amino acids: CASSWEGRFYGYTF. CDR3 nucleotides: TGTGCCAGCAGCTGGGAGGGGCGGTTCTATGGCTACACCTTC. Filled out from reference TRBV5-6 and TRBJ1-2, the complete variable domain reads DAGVTQSPTHLIKTRGQQVTLRCSPKSGHDTVSWYQQALGQGPQFIFQYYEEEERQRGNFPDRFSGHQFPNYSSELNVNALLLGDSALYLCASSWEGRFYGYTFGSGTRLTVV.

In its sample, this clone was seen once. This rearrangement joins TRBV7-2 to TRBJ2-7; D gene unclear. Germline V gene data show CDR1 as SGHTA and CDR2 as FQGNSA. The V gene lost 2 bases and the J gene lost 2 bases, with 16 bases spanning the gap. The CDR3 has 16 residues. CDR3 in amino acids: CASSLLYPLDAYEQYF. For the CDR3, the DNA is TGTGCCAGCAGCTTATTGTATCCGCTAGACGCCTACGAGCAGTACTTC.

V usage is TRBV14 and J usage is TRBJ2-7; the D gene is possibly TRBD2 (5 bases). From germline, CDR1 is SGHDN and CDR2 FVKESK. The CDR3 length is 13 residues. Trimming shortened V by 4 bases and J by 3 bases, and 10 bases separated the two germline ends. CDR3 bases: TGTGCCAGCAGCCCGGGGTGGGGCTACGAGCAGTACTTC. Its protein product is CASSPGWGYEQYF.

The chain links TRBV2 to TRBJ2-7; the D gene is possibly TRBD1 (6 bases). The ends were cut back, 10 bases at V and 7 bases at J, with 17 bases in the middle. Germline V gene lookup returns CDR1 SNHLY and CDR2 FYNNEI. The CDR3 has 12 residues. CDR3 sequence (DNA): TGTGCCACCCTAGAGGGGGAGAAGGAGCAGTACGTC. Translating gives CATLEGEKEQYV.

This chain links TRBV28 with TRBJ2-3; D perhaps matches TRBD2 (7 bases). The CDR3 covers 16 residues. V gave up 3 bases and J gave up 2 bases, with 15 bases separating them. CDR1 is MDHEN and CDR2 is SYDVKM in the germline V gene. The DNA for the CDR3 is TGTGCCAGCAGTTTGTTAACGGGGGGCCTCACAGATACGCAGTATTTT. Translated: CASSLLTGGLTDTQYF.

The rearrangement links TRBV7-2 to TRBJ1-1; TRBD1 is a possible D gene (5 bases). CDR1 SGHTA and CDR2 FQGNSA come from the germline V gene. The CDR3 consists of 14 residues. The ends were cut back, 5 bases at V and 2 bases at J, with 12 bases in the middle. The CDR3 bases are TGTGCCAGCAGCCCAGGGTTCGCAAACACTGAAGCTTTCTTT. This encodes CASSPGFANTEAFF.

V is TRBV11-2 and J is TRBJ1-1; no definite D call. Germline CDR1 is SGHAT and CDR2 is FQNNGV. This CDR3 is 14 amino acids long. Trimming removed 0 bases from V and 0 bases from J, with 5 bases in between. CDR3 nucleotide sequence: TGTGCCAGCAGCTTAGATGCGGTGAACACTGAAGCTTTCTTT. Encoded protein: CASSLDAVNTEAFF. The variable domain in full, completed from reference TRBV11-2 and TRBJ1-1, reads EAGVAQSPRYKIIEKRQSVAFWCNPISGHATLYWYQQILGQGPKLLIQFQNNGVVDDSQLPKDRFSAERLKGVDSTLKIQPAKLEDSAVYLCASSLDAVNTEAFFGQGTRLTVV.

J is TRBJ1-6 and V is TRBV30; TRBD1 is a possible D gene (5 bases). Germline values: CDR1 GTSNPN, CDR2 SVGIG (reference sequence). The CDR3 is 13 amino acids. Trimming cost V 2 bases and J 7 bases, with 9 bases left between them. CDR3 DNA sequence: TGTGCCTGGAGTCCTAGGGGAAATTCACCCCTCCACTTT. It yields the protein CAWSPRGNSPLHF. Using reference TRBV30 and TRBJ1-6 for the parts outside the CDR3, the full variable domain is SQTIHQWPATLVQPVGSPLSLECTVEGTSNPNLYWYRQAAGRGLQLLFYSVGIGQISSEVPQNLSASRPQDRQFILSSKKLLLSDSGFYLCAWSPRGNSPLHFGNGTRLTVT.

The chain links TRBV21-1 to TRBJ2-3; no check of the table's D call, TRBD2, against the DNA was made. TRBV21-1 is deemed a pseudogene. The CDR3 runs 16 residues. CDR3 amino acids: CASRNTSGGSTDTQYF. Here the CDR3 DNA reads TGTGCCAGCAGGAATACTAGCGGGGGGAGCACAGATACGCAGTATTTT.

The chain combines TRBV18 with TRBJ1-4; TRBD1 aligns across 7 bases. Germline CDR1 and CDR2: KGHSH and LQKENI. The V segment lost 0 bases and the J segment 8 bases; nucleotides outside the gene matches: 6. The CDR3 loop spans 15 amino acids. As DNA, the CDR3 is TGTGCCAGCTCACCACCGGAGAGGGGGCCGGAAAAACTGTTTTTT. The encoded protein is CASSPPERGPEKLFF.

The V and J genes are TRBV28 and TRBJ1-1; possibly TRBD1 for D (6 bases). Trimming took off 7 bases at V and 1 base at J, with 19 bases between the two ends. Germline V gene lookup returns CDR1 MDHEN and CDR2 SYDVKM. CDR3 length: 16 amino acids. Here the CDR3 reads CASNPEGLTGNTEAFF. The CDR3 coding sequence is TGTGCCAGCAATCCAGAGGGTTTGACAGGGAACACTGAAGCTTTCTTT.